This T cell receptor beta chain was captured in a study of control samples from healthy donors and cancer patients. The germline V gene has CDR1 GTSNPN and CDR2 SVGIG (reference sequence). The CDR3 contains 12 residues. With 0 bases removed from V and 1 base from J, the gap between germline ends came to 2 bases. The repertoire was sequenced with immunoSEQ multiplex PCR; TCRdb's copy has only in-frame clones and lacks some. The table has about 130,000 clones, roughly 88% seen once; the top ten hold about 3.4%. Material for sequencing was blood. The receptor was derived from a man aged 45-60 years in good health. V usage is TRBV30 and J usage is TRBJ2-3; no clear D gene. The CDR3 region has the DNA TGTGCCTGGAGTGTAGGCACAGATACGCAGTATTTT. It is translated as CAWSVGTDTQYF.